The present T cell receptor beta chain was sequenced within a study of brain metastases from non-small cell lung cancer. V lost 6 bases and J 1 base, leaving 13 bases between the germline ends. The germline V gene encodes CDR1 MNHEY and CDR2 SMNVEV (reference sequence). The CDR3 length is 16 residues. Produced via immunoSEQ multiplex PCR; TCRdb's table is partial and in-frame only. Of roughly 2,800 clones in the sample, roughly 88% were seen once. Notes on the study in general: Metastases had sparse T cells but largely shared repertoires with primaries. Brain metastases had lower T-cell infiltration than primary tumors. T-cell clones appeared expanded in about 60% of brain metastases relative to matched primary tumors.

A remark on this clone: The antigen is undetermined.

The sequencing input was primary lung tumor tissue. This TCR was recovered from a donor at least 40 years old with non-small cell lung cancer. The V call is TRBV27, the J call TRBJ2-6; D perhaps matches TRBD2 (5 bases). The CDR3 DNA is TGTGCCAGCAGCTCCTGGGAGTTGTCTGGGGCCAACGTCCTGACTTTC. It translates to CASSSWELSGANVLTF. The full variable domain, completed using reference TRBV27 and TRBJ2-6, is EAQVTQNPRYLITVTGKKLTVTCSQNMNHEYMSWYRQDPGLGLRQIYYSMNVEVTDKGDVPEGYKVSRKEKRNFPLILESPSPNQTSLYFCASSSWELSGANVLTFGAGSRLTVL.